Below are 21 T cell receptor beta chains sequenced from a single sample in a study of CD8+ T cells in alopecia areata (dated by TCRdb to 2016 to 2019). The sample's time point label, in plain terms: roughly 24 weeks on oral tofacitinib. The treatment or condition label here, explained by the study, means: oral pan-JAK inhibitor, 5-10 mg twice daily. Library method: the immunoSEQ multiplex PCR assay. RNA was extracted from all samples and reverse transcribed into cDNA, which served as template for TCR sequencing. This immuneACCESS table, as held by TCRdb, lists in-frame sequences with V and J called but not all clones. Of the missing ones, under half trace to an unresolved V gene in checked studies; the others have no known cause. For this sample the table gives around 110,000 clones, of which roughly 84% were detected only once. Of the sample, 24% falls within the top ten clones. This material consisted of CD8+ T cells sorted from blood, taken at week 24, from a patient treated with tofacitinib. These receptors all stem from a human donor with alopecia areata.

The rearrangement links TRBV13 to TRBJ2-1; 7 positions match TRBD1. Trimming took 5 bases from V and 4 from J; bases not matched to a gene: 8. The CDR3 is made up of 15 amino acids. Germline V gene sequence: CDR1 PRHDT, CDR2 FYEKMQ (reference sequence). The CDR3 sequence is CASSLSRGIYNEQFF. CDR3 in DNA: TGTGCCAGCAGCCTCAGCAGGGGGATTTACAATGAGCAGTTCTTC.

The chain employs TRBV5-1 and TRBJ2-3, with TRBD2 matching 9 bases. Germline-derived CDR1 and CDR2 are SGHRS and YFSETQ. After removal of 4 bases from V and 4 bases from J, the junction contained 7 bases not matched to a gene. This CDR3 contains 15 residues. In DNA, the CDR3 is TGCGCCAGCAGCAATAGCGGGGGTGTGGCAGATACGCAGTATTTT. This sequence encodes CASSNSGGVADTQYF.

The V call is TRBV11-3, the J call TRBJ2-7, with D maybe TRBD1 (7 bases). The V end was cut by 7 bases, the J end by 3 bases, with 22 bases between. The germline V gene encodes CDR1 SGHNT and CDR2 YENEEA. The CDR3 spans 16 residues. The CDR3 protein is CASTPAGLSGGYEQYF. CDR3 in DNA: TGTGCCAGCACCCCTGCGGGGCTTTCAGGGGGCTACGAGCAGTACTTC.

V and J are TRBV29-1 and TRBJ2-7, with TRBD2 matching 9 bases. The J segment lost 5 bases and the V segment lost 2 bases, leaving 4 bases of the junction unmatched. Germline V CDR1 and CDR2: SQVTM, ANQGSEA. The CDR3 totals 13 residues. The CDR3: CSVELAGYNEQYF. The CDR3 bases are TGCAGCGTTGAACTAGCGGGGTATAACGAGCAGTACTTC.

The chain recombines TRBV6-5 with TRBJ1-1; no clear D. Germline CDR1 is MNHEY and CDR2 is SVGAGI. This CDR3 contains 13 residues. The V end was cut by 6 bases, the J end by 1 base, with 9 bases between. The CDR3 bases are TGTGCCAGCAGCCACGGAGAGAACACTGAAGCTTTCTTT. It codes for CASSHGENTEAFF.

The gene calls are TRBV6-5 and TRBJ2-5, with a weak D call TRBD2 (6 bases). V lost 2 bases and J lost 5, with 6 bases in between. Germline CDR1 and CDR2: MNHEY and SVGAGI. The CDR3 is made up of 12 amino acids. The DNA for the CDR3 is TGTGCCAGCAGTTACGGGGGGGAGACCCAGTACTTC. It is translated as CASSYGGETQYF.

The chain has TRBV4-3 and TRBJ2-1; D may be TRBD2 (6 bases). The CDR3 contains 15 residues. V lost 1 base to trimming and J lost 6 bases, with 13 bases between them. Looked up from germline, CDR1 is LGHNA and CDR2 is YSLEER. This CDR3 reads CASSQAFSAGNEQFF. CDR3 coding DNA: TGCGCCAGCAGCCAAGCATTCTCAGCGGGCAATGAGCAGTTCTTC.

This clone was found a few times. The V call is TRBV6-1, the J call TRBJ2-5; D uncertain. The J call may be in error: the DNA end matches TRBJ2-7 better. CDR3 length: 10 residues. Per the germline V gene, CDR1 is MNHNS and CDR2 is SASEGT. The CDR3 sequence is CASSNYEQYF. CDR3 bases: TGTGCCAGCAGTAATTACGAGCAGTACTTC.

This clone has only one observation. This chain connects TRBV5-1 to TRBJ2-7; D is ambiguous. The CDR3 is 13 amino acids. The V end was cut by 3 bases, the J end by 4 bases, with 11 bases between. Per germline, CDR1 SGHRS and CDR2 YFSETQ. The CDR3 sequence: CASSSSGPYEQYF. Here the CDR3 DNA reads TGCGCCAGCAGCTCCTCCGGGCCATACGAGCAGTACTTC.

In its sample, this clone was seen a few times. The chain employs TRBV4-1 and TRBJ2-1; D remains ambiguous. CDR3 length: 13 residues. Germline V gene lookup returns CDR1 MGHRA and CDR2 YSYEKL. The germline V and J ends were trimmed by 8 bases and 5 bases, with 13 bases remaining between them. CDR3 protein: CASSGSQNNEQFF. CDR3 coding DNA: TGCGCCAGCTCCGGGTCCCAAAACAATGAGCAGTTCTTC.

The chain links TRBV10-1 to TRBJ2-7; 10 bases are a match to TRBD1. The CDR3 runs to 11 residues. Losses at the gene ends were 8 bases for V and 7 bases for J; bases not matched to a gene: 2. Germline V gene sequence: CDR1 WNHNN, CDR2 SYGVQD (reference sequence). The CDR3 region is CASGTGAEQYF. For the CDR3, the DNA is TGCGCCAGCGGGACAGGGGCTGAGCAGTACTTC.

The chain recombines TRBV5-4 with TRBJ1-3, with D possibly TRBD1 on 5 matching bases. CDR3 length: 15 residues. Between the trimmed V and J ends, which lost 0 bases and 4 bases, there was a span of 11 bases. Germline lookup yields CDR1 SGHNT and CDR2 YYREEE (reference sequence). The CDR3 reads CASSLGRGEGNTIYF. CDR3 sequence (DNA): TGTGCCAGCAGCTTGGGACGGGGGGAAGGAAACACCATATATTTT.

The J gene is TRBJ2-1, the V gene TRBV4-3, with a tentative D call TRBD2 (6 bases). The CDR3 is 14 amino acids. CDR1 LGHNA and CDR2 YSLEER come from the germline V gene. V gave up 1 base and J gave up 3 bases, with 7 bases separating them. CDR3 bases: TGCGCCAGCAGCCAAGGGAGGGGCTACAATGAGCAGTTCTTC. This translates into CASSQGRGYNEQFF.

The J gene is TRBJ2-1, the V gene TRBV2; D ambiguous. Per the germline V gene, CDR1 is SNHLY and CDR2 is FYNNEI. The CDR3 runs to 14 residues. Trimming cost V 0 bases and J 4 bases, with 7 bases left between them. The DNA of the CDR3 is TGTGCCAGCAGTGAAGCAAAGGAGTACAATGAGCAGTTCTTC. Its protein product is CASSEAKEYNEQFF.

The gene calls are TRBV9 and TRBJ1-6, with D possibly being TRBD1 (5 bases). The CDR3 is made up of 16 amino acids. The germline V and J ends were trimmed by 2 bases and 10 bases, with 19 bases remaining between them. Germline values: CDR1 SGDLS, CDR2 YYNGEE. CDR3 coding DNA: TGTGCCAGCAGCGTGAACCGGGACCCCACCGGATCACCCCTCCACTTT. Its translation is CASSVNRDPTGSPLHF.

This clone was observed a single time. This chain links TRBV29-1 with TRBJ2-3; possibly TRBD2 for D (5 bases). The CDR3 covers 14 residues. Per germline, CDR1 SQVTM and CDR2 ANQGSEA. CDR3 coding DNA: TGCACCTCCGCCGCAGCGGCCAGCACAGATACGCAGTATTTT. Translating gives CTSAAAASTDTQYF.

Only a few counts were recorded for this clone. The V call is TRBV10-1, the J call TRBJ1-2, with TRBD1 as a possible D gene (6 bases). The germline V gene encodes CDR1 WNHNN and CDR2 SYGVQD (reference sequence). V lost 5 bases and J 2 bases, leaving 12 bases between the germline ends. The CDR3 totals 14 residues. The DNA of the CDR3 is TGCGCCAGCAGTCCCGGAGGGGGAAACTATGGCTACACCTTC. It codes for CASSPGGGNYGYTF.

The chain links TRBV4-3 to TRBJ2-7; TRBD1 is a possible D gene (6 bases). The CDR3 runs to 15 residues. Looked up from germline, CDR1 is LGHNA and CDR2 is YSLEER. Trimming pared 0 bases from V and 1 base from J, leaving 10 bases between. Here the CDR3 DNA reads TGCGCCAGCAGCCAAGATGACAGGCAATCCTACGAGCAGTACTTC. Amino acids: CASSQDDRQSYEQYF.

This clone was seen a handful of times. This chain uses TRBV29-1 with TRBJ1-2; D remains ambiguous. The V and J ends lost 4 bases and 5 bases respectively, with 14 bases between them. This CDR3 region has 13 residues. Germline CDR1 is SQVTM and CDR2 is ANQGSEA. DNA for the CDR3: TGCAGCGTTGCTGTGAGCGGGGAGTATGGCTACACCTTC. Translated, it gives CSVAVSGEYGYTF.

This chain uses TRBV4-1 with TRBJ2-4, with unresolved D. The germline CDR1 and CDR2 sequences are MGHRA and YSYEKL. The CDR3 loop spans 15 amino acids. With 3 bases removed from V and 0 bases from J, the gap between germline ends came to 9 bases. Here the CDR3 reads CASSQPDLAKNIQYF. In nucleotides, the CDR3 is TGCGCCAGCAGCCAGCCTGACCTAGCCAAAAACATTCAGTACTTC.

This clone was counted a single time. The chain carries TRBV7-6 and TRBJ2-3; maybe TRBD1 (5 bases). Germline V lookup: CDR1 SGHVS, CDR2 FNYEAQ. V lost 0 bases to trimming and J lost 6 bases, with 10 bases between them. The CDR3 spans 14 residues. The CDR3 here is CASSLAQGRDTQYF. DNA of the CDR3: TGTGCCAGCAGCTTAGCGCAGGGTCGGGATACGCAGTATTTT.